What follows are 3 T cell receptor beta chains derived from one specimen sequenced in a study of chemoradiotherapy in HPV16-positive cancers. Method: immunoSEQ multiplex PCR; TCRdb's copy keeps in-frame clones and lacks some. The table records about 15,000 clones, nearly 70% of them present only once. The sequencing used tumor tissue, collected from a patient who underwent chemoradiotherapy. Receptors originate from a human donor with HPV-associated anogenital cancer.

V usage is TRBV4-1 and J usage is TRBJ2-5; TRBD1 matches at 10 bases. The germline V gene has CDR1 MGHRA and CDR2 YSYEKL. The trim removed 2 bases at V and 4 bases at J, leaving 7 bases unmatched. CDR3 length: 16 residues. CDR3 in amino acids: CASSQPGQGIGETQYF. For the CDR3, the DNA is TGCGCCAGCAGCCAACCGGGACAGGGGATAGGAGAGACCCAGTACTTC.

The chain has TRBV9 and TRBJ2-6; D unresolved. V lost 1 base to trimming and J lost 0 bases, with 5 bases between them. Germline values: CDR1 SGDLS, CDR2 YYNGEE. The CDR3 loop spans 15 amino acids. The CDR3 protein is CASSVIGSGANVLTF. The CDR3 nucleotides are TGTGCCAGCAGCGTAATAGGCTCTGGGGCCAACGTCCTGACTTTC.

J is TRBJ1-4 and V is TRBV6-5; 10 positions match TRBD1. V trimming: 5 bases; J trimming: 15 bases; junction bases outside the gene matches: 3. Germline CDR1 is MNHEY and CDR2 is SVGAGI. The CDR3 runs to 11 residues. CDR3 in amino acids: CASSNGQGVFF. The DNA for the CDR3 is TGTGCCAGCAGTAACGGACAGGGGGTGTTTTTT.